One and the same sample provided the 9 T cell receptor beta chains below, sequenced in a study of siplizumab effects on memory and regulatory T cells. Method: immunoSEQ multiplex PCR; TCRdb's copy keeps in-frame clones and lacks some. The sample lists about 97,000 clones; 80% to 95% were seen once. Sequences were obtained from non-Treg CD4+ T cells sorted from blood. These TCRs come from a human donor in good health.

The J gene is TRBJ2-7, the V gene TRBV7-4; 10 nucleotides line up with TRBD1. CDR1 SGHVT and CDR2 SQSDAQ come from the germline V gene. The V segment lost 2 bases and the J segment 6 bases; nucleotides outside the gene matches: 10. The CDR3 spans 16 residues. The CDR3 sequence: CASSLPTGGITREQYF. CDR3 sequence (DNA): TGTGCCAGCAGCTTACCGACAGGGGGCATTACTCGCGAGCAGTACTTC.

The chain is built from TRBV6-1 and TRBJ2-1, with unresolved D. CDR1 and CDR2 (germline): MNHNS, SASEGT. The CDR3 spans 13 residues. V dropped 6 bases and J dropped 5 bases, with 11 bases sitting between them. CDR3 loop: CASRVQIDNEQFF. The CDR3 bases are TGTGCCAGCAGGGTTCAGATTGACAATGAGCAGTTCTTC.

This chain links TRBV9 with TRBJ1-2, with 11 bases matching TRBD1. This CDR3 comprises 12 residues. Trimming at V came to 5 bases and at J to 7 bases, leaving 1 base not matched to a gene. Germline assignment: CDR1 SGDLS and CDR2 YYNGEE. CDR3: CASRGTGGGYTF. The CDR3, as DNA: TGTGCCAGCAGGGGGACAGGGGGTGGCTACACCTTC. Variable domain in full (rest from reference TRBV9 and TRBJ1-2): DSGVTQTPKHLITATGQRVTLRCSPRSGDLSVYWYQQSLDQGLQFLIQYYNGEERAKGNILERFSAQQFPDLHSELNLSSLELGDSALYFCASRGTGGGYTFGSGTRLTVV.

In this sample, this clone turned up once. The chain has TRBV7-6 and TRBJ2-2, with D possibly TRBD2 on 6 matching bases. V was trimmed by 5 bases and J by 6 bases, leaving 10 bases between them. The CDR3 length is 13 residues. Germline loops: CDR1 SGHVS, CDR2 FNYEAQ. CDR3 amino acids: CASSHRLAGELFF. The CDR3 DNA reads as TGTGCCAGCAGCCATCGACTAGCCGGGGAGCTGTTTTTT.

The CDR3 nucleotides read TGTGCCAGCAGCTTAACGGGCCCGGGGTCTACTGTGAACACTGAAGCTTTCTTT. It encodes CASSLTGPGSTVNTEAFF. The chain has TRBV7-3 and TRBJ1-1, with D unresolved. V was shortened by 0 bases and J by 0 bases, with 17 bases between the two germline ends. Germline values: CDR1 SGHTA, CDR2 FQGTGA. The CDR3 is 18 amino acids.

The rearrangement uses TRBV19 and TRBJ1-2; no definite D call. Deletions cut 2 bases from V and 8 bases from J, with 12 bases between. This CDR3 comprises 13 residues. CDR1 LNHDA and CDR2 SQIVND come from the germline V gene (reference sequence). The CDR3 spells CASSIHGVGGYTF. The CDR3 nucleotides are TGTGCCAGTAGTATACATGGGGTCGGCGGCTACACCTTC.

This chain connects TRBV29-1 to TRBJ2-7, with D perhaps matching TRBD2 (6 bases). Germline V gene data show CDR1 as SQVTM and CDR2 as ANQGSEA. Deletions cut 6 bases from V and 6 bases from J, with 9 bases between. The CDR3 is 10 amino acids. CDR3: CSVGEVEQYF. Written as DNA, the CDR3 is TGCAGCGTCGGGGAGGTCGAGCAGTACTTC.

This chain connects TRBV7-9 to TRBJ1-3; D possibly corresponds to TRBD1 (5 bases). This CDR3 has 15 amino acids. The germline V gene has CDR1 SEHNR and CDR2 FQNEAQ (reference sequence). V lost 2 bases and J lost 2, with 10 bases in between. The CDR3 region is CASSLRRGPGNTIYF. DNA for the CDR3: TGTGCCAGCAGCTTACGGCGGGGCCCTGGAAACACCATATATTTT.

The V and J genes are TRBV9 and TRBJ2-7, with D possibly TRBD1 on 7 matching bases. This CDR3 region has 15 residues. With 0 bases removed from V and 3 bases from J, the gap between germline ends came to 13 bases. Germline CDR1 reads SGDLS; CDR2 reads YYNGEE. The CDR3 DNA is TGTGCCAGCAGCGTAGTTGACCAGGGGGGCTACGAGCAGTACTTC. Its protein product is CASSVVDQGGYEQYF.